Listed here is a single T cell receptor (beta chain). Seattle patients were enrolled during active infection and followed longitudinally. This sample was taken from a study of blood T cell repertoires in COVID-19. About the research overall: Spain, Italy and the United States supplied samples that represented acute and convalescent COVID-19. PBMCs, B-cell-depleted T cells, or T cells were the source of the cDNA or gDNA that made up the material.

Method: immunoSEQ multiplex PCR; TCRdb's copy keeps in-frame clones and lacks some. This table has some 220,000 clones, 70% to 90% appearing once. The CDR3 extends over 13 amino acids. Germline lookup yields CDR1 MNHEY and CDR2 SVGAGI. The V gene lost 2 bases and the J gene lost 5 bases, with 9 bases spanning the gap. J is TRBJ1-2 and V is TRBV6-5; possible D gene TRBD1, 5 bases. The sequence was collected from a man over 45 with COVID-19, enrolled during active disease. The specimen was peripheral blood. CDR3 DNA: TGTGCCAGCAGTTACAGCCCAGGGTATGGCTACACCTTC. Encoded protein: CASSYSPGYGYTF.